Reported below is one T cell receptor (beta chain). This entry is derived from a study of technical replicates of blood from a handful of donors. The table came from immunoSEQ multiplex PCR; TCRdb's copy has only in-frame clones and leaves some out. This table has tens of thousands of clones, 91% appearing once. The junction had 11 bases not matched to a gene; V was cut back by 7 bases and J by 4 bases. Germline V gene lookup returns CDR1 SQVTM and CDR2 ANQGSEA. The CDR3 runs to 15 residues. This TCR derives from a human donor in good health. Some clones in this sample may be carry-over from other donors' samples. The sequencing input was T cells isolated from PBMCs. The V call is TRBV29-1, the J call TRBJ2-1; 9 bases map to TRBD1. CDR3 residues: CSGEAGTGWYNEQFF. The CDR3 nucleotides read TGCAGCGGAGAAGCCGGGACAGGGTGGTACAATGAGCAGTTCTTC.